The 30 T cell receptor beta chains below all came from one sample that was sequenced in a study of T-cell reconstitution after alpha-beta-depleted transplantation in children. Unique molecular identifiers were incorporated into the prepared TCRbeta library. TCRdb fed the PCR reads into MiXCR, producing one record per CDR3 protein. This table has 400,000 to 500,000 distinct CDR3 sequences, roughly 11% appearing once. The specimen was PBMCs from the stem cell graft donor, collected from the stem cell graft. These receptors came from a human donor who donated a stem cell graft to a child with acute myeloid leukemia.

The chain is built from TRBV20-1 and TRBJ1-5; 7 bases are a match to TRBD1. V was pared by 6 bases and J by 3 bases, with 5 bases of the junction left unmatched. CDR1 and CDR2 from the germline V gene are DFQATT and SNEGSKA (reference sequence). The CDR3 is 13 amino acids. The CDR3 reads CSAETGNNQPQHF. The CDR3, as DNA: TGCAGTGCGGAGACAGGGAACAATCAGCCCCAGCATTTT.

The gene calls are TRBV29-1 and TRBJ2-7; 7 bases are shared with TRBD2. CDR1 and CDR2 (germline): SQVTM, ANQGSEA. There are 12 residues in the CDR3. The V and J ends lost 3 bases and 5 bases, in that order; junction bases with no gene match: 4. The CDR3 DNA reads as TGCAGCGTTGATCTTGCGGGAGACGAGCAGTACTTC. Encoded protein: CSVDLAGDEQYF.

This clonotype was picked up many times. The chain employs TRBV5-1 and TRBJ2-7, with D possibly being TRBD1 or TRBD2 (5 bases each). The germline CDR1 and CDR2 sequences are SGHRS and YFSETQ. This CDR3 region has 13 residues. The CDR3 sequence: CASSPGTGLEQYV. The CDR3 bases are TGTGCCAGCAGCCCCGGGACGGGGCTAGAGCAGTACGTC.

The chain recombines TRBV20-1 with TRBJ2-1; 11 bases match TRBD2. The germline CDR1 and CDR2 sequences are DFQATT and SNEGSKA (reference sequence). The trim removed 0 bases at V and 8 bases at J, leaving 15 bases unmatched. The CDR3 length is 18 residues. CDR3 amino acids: CSARDAGPTSGSGHEQFF. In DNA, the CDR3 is TGCAGTGCTAGAGATGCGGGACCCACTAGCGGGAGTGGCCATGAGCAGTTCTTC.

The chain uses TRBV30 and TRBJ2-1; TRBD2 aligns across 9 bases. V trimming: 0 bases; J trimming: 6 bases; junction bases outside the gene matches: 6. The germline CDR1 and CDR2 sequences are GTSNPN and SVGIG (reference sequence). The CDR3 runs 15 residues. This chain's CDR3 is CAWSVYSGRSNEQFF. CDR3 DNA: TGTGCCTGGAGTGTATACAGCGGGAGGAGCAATGAGCAGTTCTTC.

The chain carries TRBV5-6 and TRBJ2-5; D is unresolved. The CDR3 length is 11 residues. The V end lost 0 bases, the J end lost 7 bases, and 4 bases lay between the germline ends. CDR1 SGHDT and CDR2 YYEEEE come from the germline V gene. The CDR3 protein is CASSLDGTQYF. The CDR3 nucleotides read TGTGCCAGCAGCTTGGACGGGACCCAGTACTTC.

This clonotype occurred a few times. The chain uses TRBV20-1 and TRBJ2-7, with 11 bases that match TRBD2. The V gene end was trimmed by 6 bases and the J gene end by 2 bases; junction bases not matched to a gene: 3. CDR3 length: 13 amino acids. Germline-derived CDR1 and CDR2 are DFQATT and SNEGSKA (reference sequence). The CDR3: CSASGLAAYEQYF. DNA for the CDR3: TGCAGTGCATCGGGACTAGCGGCCTACGAGCAGTACTTC.

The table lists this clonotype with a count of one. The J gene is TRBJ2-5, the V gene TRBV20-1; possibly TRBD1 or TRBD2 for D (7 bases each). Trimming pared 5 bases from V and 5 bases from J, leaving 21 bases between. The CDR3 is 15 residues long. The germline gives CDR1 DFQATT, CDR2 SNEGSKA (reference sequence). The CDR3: CSAELHRGGGETQYF. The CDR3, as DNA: TGCAGTGCTGAGCTCCACAGGGGAGGGGGTGAGACCCAGTACTTC.

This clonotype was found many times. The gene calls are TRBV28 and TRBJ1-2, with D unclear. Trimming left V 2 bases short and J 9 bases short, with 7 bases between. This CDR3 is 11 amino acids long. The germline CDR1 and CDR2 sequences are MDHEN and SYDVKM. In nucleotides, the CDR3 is TGTGCCAGCAGTTTAGTTGATCGCTACACCTTC. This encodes CASSLVDRYTF.

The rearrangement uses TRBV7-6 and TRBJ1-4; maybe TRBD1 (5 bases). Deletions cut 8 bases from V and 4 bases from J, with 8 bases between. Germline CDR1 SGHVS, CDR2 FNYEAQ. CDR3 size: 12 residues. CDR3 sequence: CASGGFNEKLFF. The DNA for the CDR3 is TGTGCCAGCGGGGGTTTTAATGAAAAACTGTTTTTT.

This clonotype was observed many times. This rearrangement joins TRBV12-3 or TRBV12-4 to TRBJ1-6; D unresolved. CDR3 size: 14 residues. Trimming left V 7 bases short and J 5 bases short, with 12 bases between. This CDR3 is CASKIDGNNSPLHF. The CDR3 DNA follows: TGTGCCAGCAAAATCGACGGAAATAATTCACCCCTCCACTTT.

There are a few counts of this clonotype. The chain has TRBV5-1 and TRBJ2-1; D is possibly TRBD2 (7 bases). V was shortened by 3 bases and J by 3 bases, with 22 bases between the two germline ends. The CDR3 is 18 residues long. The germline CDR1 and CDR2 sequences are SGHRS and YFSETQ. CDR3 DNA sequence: TGCGCCAGCAGCTCGACCGTTAGGGGGGGATCGATCTACAATGAGCAGTTCTTC. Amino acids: CASSSTVRGGSIYNEQFF.

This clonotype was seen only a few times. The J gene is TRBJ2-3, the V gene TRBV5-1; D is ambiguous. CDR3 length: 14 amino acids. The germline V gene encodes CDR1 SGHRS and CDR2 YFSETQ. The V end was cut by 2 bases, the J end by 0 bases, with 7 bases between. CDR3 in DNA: TGCGCCAGCAGCTTAGTCCTTAGCACAGATACGCAGTATTTT. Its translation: CASSLVLSTDTQYF.

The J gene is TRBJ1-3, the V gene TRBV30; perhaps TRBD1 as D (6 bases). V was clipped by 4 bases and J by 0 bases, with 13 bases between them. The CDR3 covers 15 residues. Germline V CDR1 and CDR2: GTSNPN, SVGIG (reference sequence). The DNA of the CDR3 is TGTGCCTGGACAGGGGACCCCTTCTCTGGAAACACCATATATTTT. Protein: CAWTGDPFSGNTIYF.

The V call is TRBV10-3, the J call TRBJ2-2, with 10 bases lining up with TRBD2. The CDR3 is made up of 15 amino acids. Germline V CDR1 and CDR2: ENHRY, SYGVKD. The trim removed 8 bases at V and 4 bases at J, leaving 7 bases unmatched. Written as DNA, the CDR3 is TGTGCCATCGCTAGCGGGAGAGTGAGCACCGGGGAGCTGTTTTTT. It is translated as CAIASGRVSTGELFF.

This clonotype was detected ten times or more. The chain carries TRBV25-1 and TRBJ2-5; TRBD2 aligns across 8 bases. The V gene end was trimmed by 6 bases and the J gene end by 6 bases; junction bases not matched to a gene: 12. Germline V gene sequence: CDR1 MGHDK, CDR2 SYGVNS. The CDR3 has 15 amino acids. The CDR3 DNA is TGTGCCAGCAGACAAGGACTAGCCCCGTCAAAGACCCAGTACTTC. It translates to CASRQGLAPSKTQYF. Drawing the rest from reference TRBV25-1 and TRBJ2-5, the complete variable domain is EADIYQTPRYLVIGTGKKITLECSQTMGHDKMYWYQQDPGMELHLIHYSYGVNSTEKGDLSSESTVSRIRTEHFPLTLESARPSHTSQYLCASRQGLAPSKTQYFGPGTRLLVL.

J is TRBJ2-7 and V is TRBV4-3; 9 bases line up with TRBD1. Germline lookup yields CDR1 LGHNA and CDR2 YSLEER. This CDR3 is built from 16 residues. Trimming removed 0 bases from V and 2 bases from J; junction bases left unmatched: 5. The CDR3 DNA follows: TGCGCCAGCAGCCAAGATGGGGGGACAGGGCCCTACGAGCAGTACTTC. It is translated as CASSQDGGTGPYEQYF.

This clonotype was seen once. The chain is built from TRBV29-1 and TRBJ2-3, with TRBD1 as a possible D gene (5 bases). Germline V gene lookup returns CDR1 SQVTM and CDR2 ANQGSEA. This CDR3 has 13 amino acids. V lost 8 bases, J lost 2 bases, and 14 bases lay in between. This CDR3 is CSPRVIATDTQYF. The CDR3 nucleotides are TGCAGCCCCAGGGTAATAGCCACAGATACGCAGTATTTT.

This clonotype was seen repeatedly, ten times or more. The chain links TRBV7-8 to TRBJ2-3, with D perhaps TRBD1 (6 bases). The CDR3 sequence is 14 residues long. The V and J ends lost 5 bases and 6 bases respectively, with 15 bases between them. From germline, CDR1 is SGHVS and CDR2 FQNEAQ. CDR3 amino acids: CASSNLWGHDTQYF. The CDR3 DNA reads TGTGCCAGCAGCAACCTTTGGGGGCACGATACGCAGTATTTT.

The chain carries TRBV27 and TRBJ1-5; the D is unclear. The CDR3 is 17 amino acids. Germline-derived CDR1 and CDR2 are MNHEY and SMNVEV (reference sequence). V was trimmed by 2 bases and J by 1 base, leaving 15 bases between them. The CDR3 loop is CASSLRWPFASNQPQHF. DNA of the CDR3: TGTGCCAGCAGTTTAAGGTGGCCGTTCGCCAGCAATCAGCCCCAGCATTTT.

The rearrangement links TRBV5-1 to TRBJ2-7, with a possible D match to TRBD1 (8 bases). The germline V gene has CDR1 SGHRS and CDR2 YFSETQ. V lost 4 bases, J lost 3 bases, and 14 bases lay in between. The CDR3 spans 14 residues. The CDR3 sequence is CASSPQGGIYEQYF. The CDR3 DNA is TGCGCCAGCAGCCCACAGGGGGGGATCTACGAGCAGTACTTC.

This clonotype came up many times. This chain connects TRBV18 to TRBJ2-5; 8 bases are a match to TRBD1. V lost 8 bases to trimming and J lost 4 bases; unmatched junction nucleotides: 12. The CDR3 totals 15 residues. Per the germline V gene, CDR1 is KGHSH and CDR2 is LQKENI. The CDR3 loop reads CASSPPGQGGETQYF. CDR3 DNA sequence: TGTGCCAGCAGTCCGCCCGGACAGGGTGGAGAGACCCAGTACTTC.

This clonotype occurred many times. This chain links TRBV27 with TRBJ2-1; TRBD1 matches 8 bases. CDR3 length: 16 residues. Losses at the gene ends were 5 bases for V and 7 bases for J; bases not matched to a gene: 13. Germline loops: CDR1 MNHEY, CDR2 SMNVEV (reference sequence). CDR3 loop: CASSAVLRTGTNEQFF. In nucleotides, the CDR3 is TGTGCCAGCAGTGCCGTCCTACGGACAGGGACAAATGAGCAGTTCTTC.

Here the CDR3 reads CASSYTGGGEQFF. In DNA form, the CDR3 reads TGTGCCAGCAGCTATACAGGGGGAGGTGAGCAGTTCTTC. The chain couples TRBV7-3 to TRBJ2-1, with 8 bases lining up with TRBD1. Per the germline V gene, CDR1 is SGHTA and CDR2 is FQGTGA. Losses at the gene ends were 4 bases for V and 9 bases for J; bases not matched to a gene: 5. The CDR3 runs to 13 residues.

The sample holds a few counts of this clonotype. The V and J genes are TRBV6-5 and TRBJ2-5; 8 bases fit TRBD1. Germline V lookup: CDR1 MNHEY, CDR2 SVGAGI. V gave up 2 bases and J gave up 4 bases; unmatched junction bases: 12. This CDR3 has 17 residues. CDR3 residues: CASSYERQGALGETQYF. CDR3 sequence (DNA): TGTGCCAGCAGTTACGAACGTCAGGGGGCGTTGGGAGAGACCCAGTACTTC.

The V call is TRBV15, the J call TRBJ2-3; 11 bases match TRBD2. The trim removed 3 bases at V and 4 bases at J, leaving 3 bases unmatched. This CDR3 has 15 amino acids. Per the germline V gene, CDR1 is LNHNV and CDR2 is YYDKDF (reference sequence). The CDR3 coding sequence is TGTGCCACCAGCAGGACTAGCGGGGCGGCAGATACGCAGTATTTT. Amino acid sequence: CATSRTSGAADTQYF.

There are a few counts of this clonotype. CDR3 region: CASSFSDRVFEKLFF. Written as DNA, the CDR3 is TGTGCCAGCAGTTTCTCGGACAGGGTATTCGAAAAACTGTTTTTT. This rearrangement joins TRBV12-3 or TRBV12-4 to TRBJ1-4; 8 nucleotides line up with TRBD1. V shed 3 bases, J shed 8 bases, and the junction held 8 bases outside the gene matches. The CDR3 covers 15 residues.

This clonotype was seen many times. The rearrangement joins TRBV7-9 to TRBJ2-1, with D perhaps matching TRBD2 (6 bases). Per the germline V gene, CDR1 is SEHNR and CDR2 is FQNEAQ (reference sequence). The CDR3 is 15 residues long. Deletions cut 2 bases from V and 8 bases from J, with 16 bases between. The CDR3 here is CASSLTSPSAHEQFF. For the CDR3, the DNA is TGTGCCAGCAGCTTAACATCTCCTAGCGCCCATGAGCAGTTCTTC.

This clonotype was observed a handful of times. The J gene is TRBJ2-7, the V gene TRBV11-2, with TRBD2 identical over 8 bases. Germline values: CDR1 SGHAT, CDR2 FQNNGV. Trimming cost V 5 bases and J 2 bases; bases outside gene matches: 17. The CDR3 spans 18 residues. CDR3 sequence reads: CASSARFLGAGGTYEQYV. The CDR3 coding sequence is TGTGCCAGCAGCGCCCGATTTTTGGGGGCGGGGGGTACCTACGAGCAGTACGTC.

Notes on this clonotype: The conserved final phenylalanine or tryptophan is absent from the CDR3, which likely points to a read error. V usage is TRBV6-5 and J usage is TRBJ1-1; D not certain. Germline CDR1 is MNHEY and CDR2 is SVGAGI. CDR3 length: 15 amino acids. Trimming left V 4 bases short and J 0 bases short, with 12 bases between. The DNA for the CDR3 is TGTGCCAGCAGTTCGGGTTTGGTCTTGAACACTGAAGCTTTCTCT. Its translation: CASSSGLVLNTEAFS.